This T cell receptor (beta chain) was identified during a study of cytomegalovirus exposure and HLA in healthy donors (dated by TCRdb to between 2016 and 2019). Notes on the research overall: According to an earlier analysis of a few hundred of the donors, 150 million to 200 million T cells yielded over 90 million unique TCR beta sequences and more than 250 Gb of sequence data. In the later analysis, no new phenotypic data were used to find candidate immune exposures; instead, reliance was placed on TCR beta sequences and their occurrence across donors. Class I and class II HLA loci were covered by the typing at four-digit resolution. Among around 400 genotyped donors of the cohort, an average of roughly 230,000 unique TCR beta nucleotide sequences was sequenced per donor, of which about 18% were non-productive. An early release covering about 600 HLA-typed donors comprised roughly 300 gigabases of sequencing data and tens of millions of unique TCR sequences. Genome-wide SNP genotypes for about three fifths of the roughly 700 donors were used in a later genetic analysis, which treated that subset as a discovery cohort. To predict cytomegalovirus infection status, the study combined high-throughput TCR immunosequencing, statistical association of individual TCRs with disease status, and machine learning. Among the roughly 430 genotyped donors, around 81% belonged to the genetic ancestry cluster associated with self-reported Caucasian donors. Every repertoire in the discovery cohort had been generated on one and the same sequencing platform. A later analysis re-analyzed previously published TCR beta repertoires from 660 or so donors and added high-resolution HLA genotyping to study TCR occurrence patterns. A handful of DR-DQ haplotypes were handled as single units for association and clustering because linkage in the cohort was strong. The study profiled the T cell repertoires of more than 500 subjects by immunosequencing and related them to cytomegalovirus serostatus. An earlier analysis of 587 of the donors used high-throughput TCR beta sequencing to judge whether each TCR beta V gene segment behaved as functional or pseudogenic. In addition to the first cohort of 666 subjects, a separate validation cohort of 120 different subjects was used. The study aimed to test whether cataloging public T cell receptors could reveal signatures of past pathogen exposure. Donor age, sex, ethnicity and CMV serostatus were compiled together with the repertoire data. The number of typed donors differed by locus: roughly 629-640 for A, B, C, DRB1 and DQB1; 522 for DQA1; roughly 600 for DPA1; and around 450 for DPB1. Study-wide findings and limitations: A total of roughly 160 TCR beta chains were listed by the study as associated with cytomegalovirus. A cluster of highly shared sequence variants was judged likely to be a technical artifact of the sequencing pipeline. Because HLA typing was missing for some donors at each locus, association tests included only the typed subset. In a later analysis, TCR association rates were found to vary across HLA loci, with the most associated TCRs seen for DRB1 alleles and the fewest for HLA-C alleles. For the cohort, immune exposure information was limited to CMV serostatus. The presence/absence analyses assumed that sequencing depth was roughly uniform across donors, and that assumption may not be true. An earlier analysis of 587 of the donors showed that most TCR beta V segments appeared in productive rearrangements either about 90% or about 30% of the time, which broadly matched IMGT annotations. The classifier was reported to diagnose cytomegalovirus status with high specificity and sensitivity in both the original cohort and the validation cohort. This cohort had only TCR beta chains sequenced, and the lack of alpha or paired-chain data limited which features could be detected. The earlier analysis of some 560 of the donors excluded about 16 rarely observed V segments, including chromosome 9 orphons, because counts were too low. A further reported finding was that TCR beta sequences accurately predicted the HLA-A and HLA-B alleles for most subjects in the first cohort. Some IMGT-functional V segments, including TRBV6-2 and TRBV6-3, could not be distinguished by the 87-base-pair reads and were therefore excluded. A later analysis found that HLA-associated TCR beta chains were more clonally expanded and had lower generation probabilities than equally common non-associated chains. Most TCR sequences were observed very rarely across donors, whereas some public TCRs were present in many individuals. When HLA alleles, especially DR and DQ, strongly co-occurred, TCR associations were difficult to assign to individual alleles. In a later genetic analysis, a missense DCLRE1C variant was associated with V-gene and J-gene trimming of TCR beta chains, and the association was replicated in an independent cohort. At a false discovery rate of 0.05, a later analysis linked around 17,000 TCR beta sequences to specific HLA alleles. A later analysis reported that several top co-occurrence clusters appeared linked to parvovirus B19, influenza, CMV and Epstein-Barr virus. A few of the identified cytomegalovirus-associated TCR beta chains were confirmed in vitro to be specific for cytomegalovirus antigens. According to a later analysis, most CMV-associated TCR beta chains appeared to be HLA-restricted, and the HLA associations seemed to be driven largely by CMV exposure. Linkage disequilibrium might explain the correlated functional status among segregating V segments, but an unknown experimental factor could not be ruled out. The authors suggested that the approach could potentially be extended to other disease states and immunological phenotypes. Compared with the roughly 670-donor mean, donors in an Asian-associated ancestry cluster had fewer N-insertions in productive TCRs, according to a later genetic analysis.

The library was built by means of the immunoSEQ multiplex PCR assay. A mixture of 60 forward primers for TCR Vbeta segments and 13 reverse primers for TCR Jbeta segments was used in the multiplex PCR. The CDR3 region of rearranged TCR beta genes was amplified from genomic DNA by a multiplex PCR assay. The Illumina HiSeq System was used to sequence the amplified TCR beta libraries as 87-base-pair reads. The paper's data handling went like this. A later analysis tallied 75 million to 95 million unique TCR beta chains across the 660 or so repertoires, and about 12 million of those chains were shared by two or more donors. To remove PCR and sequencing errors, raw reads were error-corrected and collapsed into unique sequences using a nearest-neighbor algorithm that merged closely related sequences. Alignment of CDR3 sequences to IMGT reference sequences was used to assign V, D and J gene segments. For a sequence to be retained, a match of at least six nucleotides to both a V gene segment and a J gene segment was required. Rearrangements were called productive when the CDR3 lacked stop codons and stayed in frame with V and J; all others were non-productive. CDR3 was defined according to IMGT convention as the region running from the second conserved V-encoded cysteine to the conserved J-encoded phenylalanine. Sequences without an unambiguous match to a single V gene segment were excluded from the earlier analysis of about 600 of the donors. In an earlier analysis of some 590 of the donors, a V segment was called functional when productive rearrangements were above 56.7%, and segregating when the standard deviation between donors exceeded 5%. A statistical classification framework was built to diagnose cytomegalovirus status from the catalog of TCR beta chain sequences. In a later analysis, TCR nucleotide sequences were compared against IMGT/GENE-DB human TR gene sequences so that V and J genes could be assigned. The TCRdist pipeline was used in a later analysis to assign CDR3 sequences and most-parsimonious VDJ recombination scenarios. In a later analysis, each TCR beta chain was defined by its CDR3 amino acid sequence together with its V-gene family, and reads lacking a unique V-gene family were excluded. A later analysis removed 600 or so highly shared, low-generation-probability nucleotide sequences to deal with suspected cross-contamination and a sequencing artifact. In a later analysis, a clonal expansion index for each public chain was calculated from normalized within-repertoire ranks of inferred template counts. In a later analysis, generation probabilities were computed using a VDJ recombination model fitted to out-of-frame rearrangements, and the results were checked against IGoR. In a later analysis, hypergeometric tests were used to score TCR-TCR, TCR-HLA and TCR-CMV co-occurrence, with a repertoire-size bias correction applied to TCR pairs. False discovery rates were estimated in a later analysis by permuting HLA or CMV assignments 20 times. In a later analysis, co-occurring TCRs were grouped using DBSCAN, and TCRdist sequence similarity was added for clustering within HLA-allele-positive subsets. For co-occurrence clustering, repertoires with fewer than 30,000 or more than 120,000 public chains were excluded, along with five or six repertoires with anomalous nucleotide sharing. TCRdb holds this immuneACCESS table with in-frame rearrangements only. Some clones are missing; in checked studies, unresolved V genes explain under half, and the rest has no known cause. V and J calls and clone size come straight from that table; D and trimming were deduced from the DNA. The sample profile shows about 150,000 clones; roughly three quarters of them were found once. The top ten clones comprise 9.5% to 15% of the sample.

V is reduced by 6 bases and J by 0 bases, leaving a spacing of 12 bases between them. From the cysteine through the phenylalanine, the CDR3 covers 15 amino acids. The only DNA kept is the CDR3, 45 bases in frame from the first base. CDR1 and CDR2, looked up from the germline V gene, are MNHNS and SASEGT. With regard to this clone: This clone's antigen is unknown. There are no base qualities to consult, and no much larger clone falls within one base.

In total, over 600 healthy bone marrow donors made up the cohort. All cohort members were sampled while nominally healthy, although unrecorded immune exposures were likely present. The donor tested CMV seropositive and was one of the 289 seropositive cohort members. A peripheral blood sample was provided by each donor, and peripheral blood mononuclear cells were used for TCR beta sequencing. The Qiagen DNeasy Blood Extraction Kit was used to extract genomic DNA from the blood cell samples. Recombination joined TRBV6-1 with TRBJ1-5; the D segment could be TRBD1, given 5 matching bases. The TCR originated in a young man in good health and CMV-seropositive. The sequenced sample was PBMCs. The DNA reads TGTGCCAGCAGCCAGGGTGGATATAGCAATCAGCCCCAGCATTTT. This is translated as CASSQGGYSNQPQHF.